The 9 T cell receptor beta chains below all came from one sample that was sequenced in a study of blood T cell repertoires in COVID-19. Clones were read by immunoSEQ multiplex PCR, and TCRdb kept only the in-frame ones, dropping some. The table records 150,000 to 200,000 clones, about 80% of them present only once. The sequenced sample was peripheral blood. Every receptor here comes from an older man with active or convalescent COVID-19.

V usage is TRBV10-3 and J usage is TRBJ1-3; D unclear. Trimming left V 6 bases short and J 2 bases short, with 17 bases between. CDR1 is ENHRY and CDR2 is SYGVKD in the germline V gene. The CDR3 covers 16 residues. CDR3 DNA: TGTGCCATCAGCACCGGATCGGTCGCGGCTGGAAACACCATATATTTT. It encodes CAISTGSVAAGNTIYF.

A word on this clone: Germline and junction disagree at one end, which may indicate a read error. The gene calls are TRBV6-5 and TRBJ1-2; 8 bases are shared with TRBD1. This CDR3 spans 14 amino acids. In germline, CDR1 is MNHEY, CDR2 SVGAGI. DNA for the CDR3: TGTGCCAGCACTTACCGGACAGGGAACTATGGCTACACCTTC. Its translation is CASTYRTGNYGYTF.

This rearrangement joins TRBV2 to TRBJ1-4, with 9 bases that match TRBD1. The CDR3 contains 14 residues. CDR1 and CDR2 from the germline V gene are SNHLY and FYNNEI. The J segment lost 7 bases and the V segment lost 8 bases, leaving 8 bases of the junction unmatched. Here the CDR3 reads CASGAGTGSEKLFF. For the CDR3, the DNA is TGTGCCAGCGGGGCGGGGACAGGGAGTGAAAAACTGTTTTTT.

The V call is TRBV7-9, the J call TRBJ1-2; possibly TRBD1 for D (5 bases). Trimming pared 1 base from V and 8 bases from J, leaving 17 bases between. CDR1 is SEHNR, CDR2 FQNEAQ, per germline (reference sequence). The CDR3 runs to 15 residues. CDR3 residues: CASSLGTWGVRGYTF. For the CDR3, the DNA is TGTGCCAGCAGCTTAGGCACGTGGGGGGTGCGAGGCTACACCTTC.

The count of this clone is one. The rearrangement uses TRBV5-4 and TRBJ2-2, with D unclear. The germline V gene encodes CDR1 SGHNT and CDR2 YYREEE (reference sequence). This CDR3 region has 13 residues. V lost 2 bases to trimming and J lost 7 bases, with 9 bases between them. This CDR3 is CASSLVTGGELFF. In nucleotides, the CDR3 is TGTGCCAGCAGCTTAGTAACGGGCGGGGAGCTGTTTTTT.

As concerns this clone: In the same sample, other DNA sequences code for this CDR3. The V gene is TRBV9, the J gene TRBJ1-2; 7 nucleotides line up with TRBD1. The germline CDR1 and CDR2 sequences are SGDLS and YYNGEE. This CDR3 comprises 14 residues. V shed 0 bases and J 5 bases; nucleotides not matched to a gene: 4. CDR3 nucleotides: TGTGCCAGCAGCGTAGGGACAGGAGATTATGGCTACACCTTC. Its protein product is CASSVGTGDYGYTF.

This chain uses TRBV28 with TRBJ1-4; D is unclear. CDR3 size: 15 residues. Germline V gives CDR1 MDHEN, CDR2 SYDVKM. The V and J ends lost 6 bases and 1 base respectively, with 12 bases between them. CDR3 protein: CASSGSRGTNEKLFF. The CDR3 DNA follows: TGTGCCAGCAGCGGGTCACGGGGAACTAATGAAAAACTGTTTTTT.

The rearrangement uses TRBV12-1 and TRBJ1-6; TRBD1, the table's D call, was not compared with the DNA. TRBV12-1 is reported as a pseudogene. The CDR3 is made up of 17 amino acids. Here the CDR3 reads CASSFGDRYLIGSPLHF. The CDR3 DNA reads TGTGCCAGCAGCTTTGGAGACAGATACCTTATCGGATCACCCCTCCACTTT.

The V call is TRBV12-3 or TRBV12-4, the J call TRBJ1-1; D remains ambiguous. CDR3 length: 13 amino acids. V was cut by 6 bases and J by 2 bases, with 10 bases left in between. CDR3 sequence: CASSRQTNTEAFF. CDR3 nucleotides: TGTGCCAGCAGCAGGCAGACCAACACTGAAGCTTTCTTT.